This is a list of T cell receptor beta chains from one sample in a study of blood T cell repertoires in COVID-19. Data came from immunoSEQ multiplex PCR; TCRdb stores just in-frame clones and leaves some out. The table shows 250,000 to 300,000 clones, with 85% to 90% occurring only once. Sequences were obtained from peripheral blood. These receptors originate from a woman in her sixties with COVID-19, enrolled during active disease. Each CDR3 is given with its conserved first and last residue. Fields, in order: D gene, CDR3 length, J gene, clone size, V gene, CDR3 DNA, CDR3 protein. D genes are given only for firm matches. Rows give clone size only sometimes, using once, few, many, or a class for an expanded clone.

>TRBD1|15|TRBJ1-4|once|TRBV28
TGTGCCAGCAGTTCAACGGACAGGGGAAATGAAAAACTGTTTTTT
CASSSTDRGNEKLFF
>TRBD1|19|TRBJ2-3|.|TRBV27
TGTGCCAGCAGTTTATCCGGGACAGGGGGGTATACAGGCAGAGATACGCAGTATTTT
CASSLSGTGGYTGRDTQYF
>TRBD2|13|TRBJ2-2|.|TRBV30
TGTGCCTGGAGACTAGCGGCCACCGGGGAGCTGTTTTTT
CAWRLAATGELFF
>.|13|TRBJ2-1|.|TRBV7-3
TGTGCCAGCAGCTTAAACTCTCCCAATGAGCAGTTCTTC
CASSLNSPNEQFF
>.|14|TRBJ2-7|.|TRBV7-2
TGTGCCAGCAGCTCGGACTTCCAACACCACGAGCAGTACTTC
CASSSDFQHHEQYF
>.|15|TRBJ2-7|.|TRBV28
TGTGCCAGCAACCTCAGCGGTATAAGCTCCTACGAGCAGTACTTC
CASNLSGISSYEQYF
>TRBD1|15|TRBJ1-4|.|TRBV19
TGTGCCAGTAGTATGGCCGGGACAGGGGCGGAAAAACTGTTTTTT
CASSMAGTGAEKLFF
>.|16|TRBJ2-2|.|TRBV5-1
TGCGCCAGCAGCTCGATAAACAGGGAGGGCGGCGGGGAGCTGTTTTTT
CASSSINREGGGELFF
>TRBD1|14|TRBJ2-7|.|TRBV5-6
TGTGCCAGCAGCTCCCCAGGGGGTTCCTACGAGCAGTACTTC
CASSSPGGSYEQYF
>.|14|TRBJ2-7|.|TRBV15
TGTGCCACCAGCAGAGCGGGACACCTCTACGAGCAGTACTTC
CATSRAGHLYEQYF
>.|12|TRBJ2-7|.|TRBV2
TGTGCCAGCAGTGAATCGAGCTACGAGCAGTACTTC
CASSESSYEQYF
>.|14|TRBJ1-5|few|TRBV30
TGTGCCTGGAGTTCAGCAGGGGCTCCTCAGCCCCAGCATTTT
CAWSSAGAPQPQHF
>.|13|TRBJ1-1|.|TRBV6-5
TGTGCCAGCAGGAATACCCGTGACAGTGAAGCTTTCTTT
CASRNTRDSEAFF
>TRBD1|14|TRBJ1-6|once|TRBV7-9
TGTGCCAGCAGGCGAGGACAGGGGAATTCACCCCTCCACTTT
CASRRGQGNSPLHF
>TRBD1|15|TRBJ2-5|once|TRBV5-4
TGTGCCAGCAGCTTAACAGGGGTAATTCAAGAGACCCAGTACTTC
CASSLTGVIQETQYF
>.|10|TRBJ1-5|.|TRBV20-1
TGCAGTGCTAGCCGTCAGCCCCAGCATTTT
CSASRQPQHF
>.|15|TRBJ1-3|.|TRBV6-5
TGTGCCAGCAGTTTTGGAGGCCGCTCTGGAAACACCATATATTTT
CASSFGGRSGNTIYF
>TRBD2|16|TRBJ2-3|once|TRBV5-1
TGCGCCAGCAGCTCCGGACTAGCGGGAGCTAAGGATACGCAGTATTTT
CASSSGLAGAKDTQYF
>.|16|TRBJ1-5|.|TRBV27
TGTGCCAGCAGTGCTTTGACAGGAGTTAGCAATCAGCCCCAGCATTTT
CASSALTGVSNQPQHF
>TRBD2|15|TRBJ2-3|.|TRBV14
TGTGCCAGCAGCCGGACTAGCGGCAGCACAGATACGCAGTATTTT
CASSRTSGSTDTQYF
>TRBD2|16|TRBJ2-5|.|TRBV4-1
TGCGCCAGCAGCCTAGCTAGCGGGAGGGCTAGGGAGACCCAGTACTTC
CASSLASGRARETQYF
>.|16|TRBJ2-2|few|TRBV3-1/TRBV3-2
TGTGCCAGCAGCCAAGGTGGCGGCTCGAACACCGGGGAGCTGTTTTTT
CASSQGGGSNTGELFF
>TRBD2|17|TRBJ2-1|.|TRBV24-1
TGTGCCACCAGTGACCCTCCTGGACTAGCGGGAGTTAATGAGCAGTTCTTC
CATSDPPGLAGVNEQFF
>TRBD2|18|TRBJ2-7|.|TRBV19
TGTGCCAGTAGCATGAATCTAGCGGGCGGACTTAGCTCCTACGAGCAGTACTTC
CASSMNLAGGLSSYEQYF
>.|17|TRBJ1-3|.|TRBV11-2
TGTGCCAGCAGCCGTAGCAGCTCAGGGGCACCTGGAAACACCATATATTTT
CASSRSSSGAPGNTIYF
>TRBD2|14|TRBJ2-7|.|TRBV7-2
TGTGCCAGCAGCCCGATAGCGGGACCCGGCGAGCAGTACTTC
CASSPIAGPGEQYF
>.|17|TRBJ2-1|once|TRBV5-1
TGCGCCAGCAGCTTGGCCGCAAGCGGGCCTTTGGGAAATGAGCAGTTCTTC
CASSLAASGPLGNEQFF
>.|13|TRBJ1-1|.|TRBV9
TGTGCCAGCGGAGATGTCCTGAACACTGAAGCTTTCTTT
CASGDVLNTEAFF
>TRBD2|15|TRBJ2-7|.|TRBV10-3
TGTGCCATCAGTTTCCGGACTAGCGGGAGCTACGAGCAGTACTTC
CAISFRTSGSYEQYF
>.|13|TRBJ2-4|.|TRBV5-4
TGTGCCAGCAGCTTCGGTAGAGCGGACATTCAGTACTTC
CASSFGRADIQYF
>.|13|TRBJ1-1|.|TRBV19
TGTGCCAGCCAAGGACAGCAGAACACTGAAGCTTTCTTT
CASQGQQNTEAFF
>TRBD2|15|TRBJ2-2|.|TRBV5-1
TGCGCCAGCAGCCCCAATAGCGGGAGTACCGGGGAGCTGTTTTTT
CASSPNSGSTGELFF
>.|13|TRBJ2-3|.|TRBV4-3
TGCGCCAGCAGCCAAAGAGGGTCAGATACGCAGTATTTT
CASSQRGSDTQYF
>.|17|TRBJ2-3|.|TRBV3-1/TRBV3-2
TGTGCCAGCAGCCAAGAGTGGGGCGGAAGCCTCACAGATACGCAGTATTTT
CASSQEWGGSLTDTQYF
>.|14|TRBJ1-3|.|TRBV5-5
TGTGCCAGCAGCTTTGGGAGCTCTGGAAACACCATATATTTT
CASSFGSSGNTIYF
>TRBD1|16|TRBJ1-5|many|TRBV19
TGTGCCAGCCTCACCCGGGGACAGGGCTACAATCAGCCCCAGCATTTT
CASLTRGQGYNQPQHF
>.|16|TRBJ2-6|.|TRBV27
TGTGCCAGCAGTGGCGGGCCCCCCTCTGGGGCCAACGTCCTGACTTTC
CASSGGPPSGANVLTF
>.|14|TRBJ1-5|.|TRBV6-5
TGTGCCAGTCGGGCAAGTCTCAGGGTTCAGCCCCAGCATTTT
CASRASLRVQPQHF
>.|15|TRBJ1-6|.|TRBV6-6
TGTGCCAGCGGAACAGGGTTCGATTATAATTCACCCCTCCACTTT
CASGTGFDYNSPLHF
>TRBD1|16|TRBJ1-1|once|TRBV13
TGTGCCAGCAGCTTGGGACAGGGGTTTAGGGACACTGAAGCTTTCTTT
CASSLGQGFRDTEAFF
>.|13|TRBJ2-3|.|TRBV9
TGTGCCAGCAGTGCTCCAGCCGGAGGGGCGCAGTATTTT
CASSAPAGGAQYF
>.|13|TRBJ1-3|.|TRBV7-9
TGTGCCAGCAGCTTAATCGGGGGAAACACCATATATTTT
CASSLIGGNTIYF
>.|13|TRBJ2-7|.|TRBV28
TGTGCCACCCGGACATCCCCGGCCTACGAGCAGTACTTC
CATRTSPAYEQYF